This paragraph covers one T cell receptor beta chain sequence. The source of the sample is a study of blood T cell repertoires in COVID-19. Study-level background: Nucleic acid was either cDNA or gDNA, and it came from T cells, B-cell-depleted T cells, or PBMCs.

Original analysis: Nucleated cell counts were estimated from reference gene primer amplification. The data were produced by immunoSEQ multiplex PCR, yet TCRdb's version contains in-frame clones alone and is incomplete. D and trimming come from the DNA, and the V and J calls and clone size come from that table. The sample records fewer than 25,000 clones, approximately 86% being singletons. The germline gives CDR1 MRHNA, CDR2 SNTAGT. This CDR3 region has 14 residues. Trimming cost V 6 bases and J 4 bases; bases outside gene matches: 4. This sequence originates from a human donor with acute or convalescent COVID-19. The donor label of this sample is uncertain. Sequenced: peripheral blood. The chain uses TRBV6-4 and TRBJ2-2; 8 positions agree with TRBD2. In DNA form, the CDR3 reads TGTGCCAGCAGAAGACTAGCGAGCACCGGGGAGCTGTTTTTT. Protein sequence: CASRRLASTGELFF.